The 17 T cell receptor beta chains in this list originate from one sample, sequenced in a study of monozygotic twins with inflammatory bowel disease (dated by TCRdb to the late 2010s). Libraries were prepared through 5' RACE. The sequencer was an Illumina HiSeq 2500. Following TCRdb reprocessing, every CDR3 protein sequence forms one entry, and DNA is not provided. For this sample, the table gives 400,000 to 500,000 distinct CDR3 sequences. The ten largest clonotypes hold 2.4% of the sample. Specimen: blood. The source is a human donor with ulcerative colitis or Crohn's disease, or a healthy co-twin of an affected twin (not recorded which).

The chain is built from TRBV11-2 and TRBJ2-3; TCRdb reports TRBD1, a call that lacks DNA to check it against. CDR3 length: 14 amino acids. Germline CDR1 and CDR2: SGHAT and FQNNGV. The CDR3 loop reads CASSLGATTDTQYF. The variable domain in full, with the rest retrieved from reference TRBV11-2 and TRBJ2-3, is EAGVAQSPRYKIIEKRQSVAFWCNPISGHATLYWYQQILGQGPKLLIQFQNNGVVDDSQLPKDRFSAERLKGVDSTLKIQPAKLEDSAVYLCASSLGATTDTQYFGPGTRLTVL.

The chain links TRBV12-3 or TRBV12-4 to TRBJ2-3; TCRdb outputs TRBD2, but without DNA this stays unchecked. The CDR3 is made up of 17 amino acids. The CDR3 loop is CASSLVGTRAFTDTQYF.

This rearrangement joins TRBV20-1 to TRBJ2-1; TCRdb proposes TRBD1, but this gene call is untestable without DNA. Germline V gene sequence: CDR1 DFQATT, CDR2 SNEGSKA (reference sequence). This CDR3 has 15 residues. CDR3 sequence reads: CSARDPLGGGDEQFF.

The J gene is TRBJ1-5, the V gene TRBV15. Germline V gives CDR1 LNHNV, CDR2 YYDKDF (reference sequence). This CDR3 contains 15 residues. CDR3 in amino acids: CATSWRTVSNQPQHF.

The chain couples TRBV3-1 to TRBJ2-5; TCRdb's D call of TRBD1 is untestable without DNA. This CDR3 region has 14 residues. Germline loops: CDR1 LGHDT, CDR2 YNNKEL (reference sequence). The CDR3 here is CASSQAGAGETQYF.

The chain joins TRBV11-2 to TRBJ2-3; TCRdb proposes TRBD2, but this gene call is untestable without DNA. Germline CDR1 SGHAT, CDR2 FQNNGV. The CDR3 sequence is 20 residues long. The CDR3 loop reads CASSLRGLAGRLRDSDTQYF.

This chain uses TRBV7-9 with TRBJ2-3; TCRdb names TRBD1, which stays unverified in the absence of DNA. The CDR3 is made up of 17 amino acids. Looked up from germline, CDR1 is SEHNR and CDR2 is FQNEAQ (reference sequence). The CDR3: CASSLARTARATDTQYF.

The rearrangement joins TRBV18 to TRBJ2-1; TCRdb reports TRBD2, a call that lacks DNA to check it against. CDR1 and CDR2 from the germline V gene are KGHSH and LQKENI. CDR3 length: 16 residues. CDR3 residues: CASSPPLAQGLHEQFF.

V usage is TRBV28 and J usage is TRBJ2-7; TCRdb lists TRBD1, though no DNA is available to test this call. This CDR3 has 15 amino acids. The germline CDR1 and CDR2 sequences are MDHEN and SYDVKM. The CDR3: CASQPRPFPNYEQYF.

This rearrangement joins TRBV2 to TRBJ2-7. The CDR3 is 11 amino acids. The germline V gene encodes CDR1 SNHLY and CDR2 FYNNEI. This CDR3 is CASTIRIEQYF.

The chain carries TRBV5-1 and TRBJ2-1; TCRdb designates TRBD1, a call that cannot be tested without DNA. The CDR3 has 19 residues. The V gene's germline CDR1 is SGHRS and CDR2 YFSETQ. The CDR3 spells CASSLESEGGRTPYNEQFF. The full variable domain, in which reference TRBV5-1 and TRBJ2-1 provide the parts outside the CDR3, is KAGVTQTPRYLIKTRGQQVTLSCSPISGHRSVSWYQQTPGQGLQFLFEYFSETQRNKGNFPGRFSGRQFSNSRSEMNVSTLELGDSALYLCASSLESEGGRTPYNEQFFGPGTRLTVL.

CDR3 sequence reads: CASSLSGLDSKETQYF. V usage is TRBV12-3 or TRBV12-4 and J usage is TRBJ2-5; without DNA, the TCRdb call of TRBD2 cannot be checked. The CDR3 is 16 amino acids.

The J gene is TRBJ2-7, the V gene TRBV29-1; TCRdb designates TRBD1, a call that cannot be tested without DNA. The CDR3 is 12 residues long. CDR1 and CDR2 from the germline V gene are SQVTM and ANQGSEA. The CDR3: CSVTGGGNEQYF.

This rearrangement joins TRBV12-3 or TRBV12-4 to TRBJ1-1. This CDR3 is 13 amino acids long. CDR3 sequence: CASSLNYNTEAFF.

V usage is TRBV6-1 and J usage is TRBJ1-3. The V gene's germline CDR1 is MNHNS and CDR2 SASEGT. The CDR3 loop spans 16 amino acids. CDR3 protein: CASSRSDRASGNTIYF.

The CDR3 spells CASSSTGGEEKLFF. The genes are TRBV5-4 and TRBJ1-4; the D gene TCRdb calls, TRBD1, cannot be checked with no DNA. The CDR3 has 14 amino acids. The germline gives CDR1 SGHNT, CDR2 YYREEE (reference sequence).

The chain has TRBV15 and TRBJ2-3; TCRdb outputs TRBD1, but without DNA this stays unchecked. Germline CDR1 reads LNHNV; CDR2 reads YYDKDF (reference sequence). CDR3 length equals 14 residues. This CDR3 is CATSRETATDTQYF. Full variable domain (rest looked up from reference TRBV15 and TRBJ2-3): DAMVIQNPRYQVTQFGKPVTLSCSQTLNHNVMYWYQQKSSQAPKLLFHYYDKDFNNEADTPDNFQSRRPNTSFCFLDIRSPGLGDTAMYLCATSRETATDTQYFGPGTRLTVL.